This paragraph reports one T cell receptor (beta chain). Its specificity is not known. This record comes from a study of identical twins. In TCRdb, the 5' RACE reads were re-called with MiXCR into one record per CDR3 protein. This sample yields about 340,000 distinct CDR3 sequences, of which approximately 9.1% are seen a single time; under 10% belongs to the top ten. Notes on the study in general: Clonotypes of the beta chain that were abundant in cord blood carried fewer insertions (memory repertoires showed none).

Trimming removed 7 bases from V and 4 bases from J, with 11 bases in between. From germline, CDR1 is SQVTM and CDR2 ANQGSEA. The CDR3 is 12 residues long. Sequences were obtained from naive T cells sorted from blood. The chain employs TRBV29-1 and TRBJ1-5; tentative D call: TRBD1 (6 bases). This sequence originates from a woman in her fifties or sixties in good health. The CDR3 reads CSAGDTNQPQHF. The CDR3 DNA reads as TGCAGCGCCGGGGACACAAATCAGCCCCAGCATTTT.